The 5 T cell receptor beta chains reported below all come from one sample, sequenced in a study of CD8 T cells in ankylosing spondylitis. Study conclusions and caveats: Seven to nine highly homologous variants formed a TCR beta motif that appeared characteristic of ankylosing spondylitis blood.

Each CDR3 protein is one row after TCRdb ran MiXCR on the 5' RACE reads. The top ten hold roughly 3.5% of the sample, which has about 460,000 distinct CDR3 sequences, under 5.5% seen once. What these receptors recognize is not known. Sequenced input: blood, either unsorted or a sorted T cell fraction (not recorded which). The receptors come from a male donor with ankylosing spondylitis.

This clonotype was recorded many times. The gene calls are TRBV20-1 and TRBJ1-5; perhaps TRBD1 as D (5 bases). Looked up from germline, CDR1 is DFQATT and CDR2 is SNEGSKA (reference sequence). The CDR3 totals 12 residues. V was shortened by 3 bases and J by 4 bases, with 7 bases between the two germline ends. The CDR3 reads CSASSGNQPQHF. CDR3 bases: TGCAGTGCTAGTTCAGGGAATCAGCCCCAGCATTTT.

This clonotype has ten or more counts. The chain combines TRBV6-1 with TRBJ1-6; no clear D gene. The CDR3 is 15 residues long. Germline V gene lookup returns CDR1 MNHNS and CDR2 SASEGT. V was cut by 7 bases and J by 0 bases, with 10 bases left in between. CDR3 DNA: TGTGCCAGCATTCGAGGGAGCTCCTATAATTCACCCCTCCACTTT. This sequence encodes CASIRGSSYNSPLHF.

This clonotype has a count of ten or more. The V and J genes are TRBV20-1 and TRBJ2-6; perhaps TRBD2 as D (7 bases). V lost 4 bases, J lost 0 bases, and 25 bases lay in between. The CDR3 consists of 20 residues. Germline V CDR1 and CDR2: DFQATT, SNEGSKA (reference sequence). CDR3 in amino acids: CSAIQRGGGRYASGANVLTF. For the CDR3, the DNA is TGCAGTGCTATACAGAGAGGGGGGGGCCGCTACGCCTCTGGGGCCAACGTCCTGACTTTC.

In this sample, this clonotype turned up many times. The chain carries TRBV5-1 and TRBJ1-1; D perhaps matches TRBD1 (5 bases). Germline assignment: CDR1 SGHRS and CDR2 YFSETQ. V gave up 5 bases and J gave up 4 bases, with 18 bases separating them. There are 15 residues in the CDR3. The CDR3 loop reads CASRHRDSWATEAFF. DNA for the CDR3: TGCGCCAGCAGACATAGGGACTCCTGGGCCACTGAAGCTTTCTTT.

This clonotype has ten or more counts. The gene calls are TRBV5-1 and TRBJ2-1; D is uncertain. This CDR3 contains 15 residues. In germline, CDR1 is SGHRS, CDR2 YFSETQ. V was pared by 4 bases and J by 0 bases, with 11 bases between. CDR3 sequence: CASSPGGISYNEQFF. The CDR3 bases are TGCGCCAGCAGCCCCGGCGGTATCTCCTACAATGAGCAGTTCTTC.